This TCR beta chain was profiled in a study of identical twins. General study findings and limits: Those out-of-frame alpha sequences shared by twins showed an excess of low generation probability. Findings depended on cross-sectional statistics rather than tracking the same donors.

The CDR3 length is 17 residues. V shed 4 bases, J shed 6 bases, and the junction held 18 bases outside the gene matches. Germline assignment: CDR1 SQVTM and CDR2 ANQGSEA. A universal primer binding site was introduced by template switching. The final cDNA contained unique molecular identifiers. Each CDR3 protein gets one entry after TCRdb re-called the 5' RACE reads with MiXCR. In the table there are 550,000 to 700,000 distinct CDR3 sequences, nearly 10% of which are singletons. No donor was unhealthy or non-Caucasian. As regards this clonotype: Its matching antigen is unknown.

The sample was also linked to a second study, of yellow fever vaccine responses in identical twins.

The clonotype originates from a woman between 18 and 30 years old in good health. The chain uses TRBV29-1 and TRBJ2-1, with 7 bases that match TRBD2. Sequenced: PBMCs. The CDR3 protein is CSVVSGRERYTGNEQFF. The CDR3 DNA reads as TGCAGCGTTGTTTCCGGGCGGGAGAGGTATACGGGCAATGAGCAGTTCTTC.